The T cell receptor (beta chain) under discussion was sequenced for a study of T-cell memory formation after mild COVID-19. This CDR3 is built from 13 residues. The V and J ends lost 3 bases and 7 bases respectively, with 13 bases between them. Germline lookup yields CDR1 LGHNA and CDR2 YSLEER. Constant-segment primers served in 5'RACE that generated TCR alpha and TCR beta cDNA libraries bearing sample barcodes and UMIs. TCRdb used MiXCR to reprocess the 5' RACE reads, holding one entry per CDR3 protein. Here the sample spans 580,000 or so distinct CDR3 sequences, around 16% being singletons. The chain employs TRBV4-3 and TRBJ2-7; D may be TRBD1 or TRBD2 (5 bases each). Sequenced: PBMCs or a T cell subset sorted from them (not recorded which). The source is an adult woman who had mild COVID-19 (a few samples of this study predate the infection). Cell type and time point are not known. The CDR3 DNA is TGCGCCAGCAGCCAGGGACGAGGCCTGGAGCAGTACTTC. Residues: CASSQGRGLEQYF.